The 15 T cell receptor beta chains below all came from one sample that was sequenced in a study of cytomegalovirus exposure and HLA in healthy donors. Primers: 60 Vbeta forward and 13 Jbeta reverse. TCRdb's copy holds only in-frame clones and misses some; the assay was immunoSEQ multiplex PCR. Seen here are 170,000 or so clones, about four fifths observed once, and the top ten hold over 1.5%. The sequencing input was PBMCs. Every receptor here comes from a man aged 45-65 years in good health and CMV-seronegative.

The chain joins TRBV6-5 to TRBJ1-4; possibly TRBD1 for D (6 bases). The CDR3 extends over 15 amino acids. Germline V gene data show CDR1 as MNHEY and CDR2 as SVGAGI. Deletions cut 1 base from V and 8 bases from J, with 14 bases between. The CDR3: CASSYFRAGEEKLFF. For the CDR3, the DNA is TGTGCCAGCAGTTACTTCAGGGCAGGGGAAGAAAAACTGTTTTTT.

This clone was seen just once. The V gene is TRBV5-1, the J gene TRBJ2-2; 8 positions match TRBD2. Looked up from germline, CDR1 is SGHRS and CDR2 is YFSETQ. The CDR3 runs to 18 residues. Trimming at V came to 0 bases and at J to 0 bases, leaving 7 bases not matched to a gene. The CDR3 coding sequence is TGCGCCAGCAGCTTGGATCTTGGCGGGAGGTCGAACACCGGGGAGCTGTTTTTT. Translating gives CASSLDLGGRSNTGELFF.

The V gene is TRBV18, the J gene TRBJ1-2, with a weak D call TRBD1 (6 bases). Germline V gene sequence: CDR1 KGHSH, CDR2 LQKENI. There are 17 residues in the CDR3. Trimming pared 1 base from V and 4 bases from J, leaving 19 bases between. The CDR3 coding sequence is TGTGCCAGCTCACCACTATCGGCCAGGGGATTTGGCTATGGCTACACCTTC. As protein: CASSPLSARGFGYGYTF. The full variable domain, in which reference TRBV18 and TRBJ1-2 provide the parts outside the CDR3, is NAGVMQNPRHLVRRRGQEARLRCSPMKGHSHVYWYRQLPEEGLKFMVYLQKENIIDESGMPKERFSAEFPKEGPSILRIQQVVRGDSAAYFCASSPLSARGFGYGYTFGSGTRLTVV.

The V and J genes are TRBV10-3 and TRBJ2-7; TRBD2 aligns across 9 bases. CDR3 length: 16 residues. After removal of 2 bases from V and 1 base from J, the junction contained 6 bases not matched to a gene. Germline assignment: CDR1 ENHRY and CDR2 SYGVKD. The CDR3 DNA reads TGTGCCATCAGTGAGCCTGCGGGAGGGAGATCCTACGAGCAGTACTTC. Amino acids: CAISEPAGGRSYEQYF.

Worth noting for this clone: In the same sample, other DNA sequences code for this CDR3. The chain links TRBV6-5 to TRBJ2-7; D not certain. Trimming pared 6 bases from V and 3 bases from J, leaving 15 bases between. In germline, CDR1 is MNHEY, CDR2 SVGAGI. CDR3 length: 14 residues. In DNA, the CDR3 is TGTGCCAGCAGAAATGGCTCCCCCCGCTACGAGCAGTACTTC. Protein: CASRNGSPRYEQYF.

This clone was recorded a few times. The chain couples TRBV4-3 to TRBJ1-1, with D maybe TRBD1 (5 bases). The CDR3 extends over 15 amino acids. The V end was cut by 0 bases, the J end by 0 bases, with 8 bases between. Germline V CDR1 and CDR2: LGHNA, YSLEER. The CDR3 protein is CASSQEQGVNTEAFF. CDR3 nucleotides: TGCGCCAGCAGCCAAGAGCAAGGGGTGAACACTGAAGCTTTCTTT.

This clone was found a few times. At the DNA level, this CDR3 is encoded by other sequences in the same sample as well. As DNA, the CDR3 is TGTGCCAGCAGCCAAGCTCTAAACACTGAAGCTTTCTTT. Its translation: CASSQALNTEAFF. The rearrangement links TRBV14 to TRBJ1-1; D call uncertain. The V gene lost 1 base and the J gene lost 2 bases, with 5 bases spanning the gap. This CDR3 spans 13 amino acids. The germline V gene has CDR1 SGHDN and CDR2 FVKESK.

The chain uses TRBV21-1 and TRBJ1-2; no DNA check was done on the table's D call, TRBD1. TRBV21-1 is classified as a pseudogene. The CDR3 contains 12 residues. CDR3 sequence: CASPSRAGGYTF. The CDR3 DNA follows: TGTGCCAGCCCGTCCAGGGCTGGTGGCTACACCTTC.

The chain joins TRBV7-9 to TRBJ1-1, with TRBD1 matching over 8 bases. V was clipped by 5 bases and J by 1 base; unmatched bases: 9. The CDR3 contains 16 residues. CDR1 SEHNR and CDR2 FQNEAQ come from the germline V gene (reference sequence). The CDR3 is CASSRTGPIGNTEAFF. CDR3 coding DNA: TGTGCCAGCAGCAGGACAGGGCCTATTGGGAACACTGAAGCTTTCTTT. The complete variable domain, with remaining parts taken from reference TRBV7-9 and TRBJ1-1, reads DTGVSQNPRHKITKRGQNVTFRCDPISEHNRLYWYRQTLGQGPEFLTYFQNEAQLEKSRLLSDRFSAERPKGSFSTLEIQRTEQGDSAMYLCASSRTGPIGNTEAFFGQGTRLTVV.

Details on this clone: The sample carries other DNA sequences with the same CDR3. The chain couples TRBV2 to TRBJ1-5; TRBD1 aligns across 10 bases. Germline values: CDR1 SNHLY, CDR2 FYNNEI. J gave up 4 bases and V 7 bases, and 4 bases lay outside the gene matches. CDR3 length: 14 amino acids. The CDR3 reads CASTLGQGNQPQHF. The CDR3 region has the DNA TGTGCCAGCACTTTGGGACAGGGGAATCAGCCCCAGCATTTT.

Only one count was recorded for this clone. This chain uses TRBV6-1 with TRBJ2-7; no firm D call. V was clipped by 7 bases and J by 0 bases, with 10 bases between them. The germline gives CDR1 MNHNS, CDR2 SASEGT. This CDR3 is 13 amino acids long. CDR3 coding DNA: TGTGCCAGCACAAGAGGCCTCTCCTACGAGCAGTACTTC. Translated: CASTRGLSYEQYF.

Concerning this clone: A read error may account for a junction end that differs from germline. The J gene is TRBJ2-1, the V gene TRBV7-9; 10 bases line up with TRBD2. There are 15 residues in the CDR3. The germline V gene has CDR1 SEHNR and CDR2 FQNEAQ (reference sequence). CDR3 DNA: TGTTCCAGCCGTAGGGCTAGCGGGAGTGCGGGCGAGCAGTTCTTC. It encodes CSSRRASGSAGEQFF.

V and J are TRBV18 and TRBJ2-7; 9 positions match TRBD2. Germline CDR1 reads KGHSH; CDR2 reads LQKENI. The trim removed 3 bases at V and 5 bases at J, leaving 8 bases unmatched. This CDR3 comprises 15 residues. DNA of the CDR3: TGTGCCAGCTCACCCCGGCGGGGGGGGGTGGACGAGCAGTACTTC. It is translated as CASSPRRGGVDEQYF. The variable domain in full, completed from reference TRBV18 and TRBJ2-7, reads NAGVMQNPRHLVRRRGQEARLRCSPMKGHSHVYWYRQLPEEGLKFMVYLQKENIIDESGMPKERFSAEFPKEGPSILRIQQVVRGDSAAYFCASSPRRGGVDEQYFGPGTRLTVT.

This chain links TRBV6-5 with TRBJ2-7, with D perhaps TRBD2 (6 bases). The V end was cut by 6 bases, the J end by 1 base, with 13 bases between. CDR1 and CDR2 (germline): MNHEY, SVGAGI. The CDR3 consists of 14 residues. CDR3 sequence: CASSRDSVSYEQYF. The CDR3 DNA follows: TGTGCCAGCAGCCGGGACTCAGTTTCCTACGAGCAGTACTTC.

The chain employs TRBV6-1 and TRBJ1-5, with 8 bases matching TRBD1. Germline CDR1 MNHNS, CDR2 SASEGT. V shed 8 bases and J 3 bases; nucleotides not matched to a gene: 6. The CDR3 extends over 14 amino acids. The CDR3 spells CASGGRGHNQPQHF. The CDR3 nucleotides are TGTGCCAGCGGCGGCAGGGGGCACAATCAGCCCCAGCATTTT.